Included here is one T cell receptor beta chain sequence, with context. Antigen: not known. Assay: immunoSEQ multiplex PCR; the TCRdb copy retains only in-frame clones and omits some. The sample yields 70,000 or so clones, 94% seen once. This specimen comes from a study of cytomegalovirus exposure and HLA in healthy donors. Germline CDR1 and CDR2: SNHLY and FYNNEI. Deletions cut 8 bases from V and 7 bases from J, with 21 bases between. The CDR3 length is 15 residues. Whole-study findings and limits: According to a subsequent analysis, TCR clusters identified in the first cohort showed a tendency to co-occur across the approximately 110 validation repertoires.

The receptor was derived from a woman under 30 in good health and CMV-seropositive. This chain uses TRBV2 with TRBJ1-5, with D possibly being TRBD1 (6 bases). The sequenced sample consisted of PBMCs. CDR3: CASGLVRDTRQPQHF. CDR3 sequence (DNA): TGTGCCAGCGGCTTAGTTCGGGACACCCGGCAGCCCCAGCATTTT.